What follows is one T cell receptor beta chain and its context. For TCR beta, libraries came from iRepertoire HTBI primers and Arm-PCR of CDR3 regions. TCRdb re-called the multiplex PCR reads through MiXCR, storing one row per CDR3 protein. Of 450,000 to 700,000 distinct CDR3 sequences in the sample, roughly 13% were seen once. The data were obtained in a study of regulatory T cells in long-lasting Graves disease. The CDR3 is made up of 13 amino acids. CDR1 and CDR2 (germline): MNHEY, SMNVEV (reference sequence). Trimming left V 3 bases short and J 1 base short, with 7 bases between. Time point indicated: newly diagnosed GD, antithyroid drugs for less than 3 months. PBMCs were the source of the RNA used for TCR sequencing. This sample also appeared in a second study, on T cells in Graves' hyperthyroidism and ophthalmopathy.

The TCR comes from a man aged 25 to 45 with Graves disease. The sequenced sample was peripheral blood mononuclear cells (PBMCs), obtained at new diagnosis, from a patient treated with antithyroid drugs. The rearrangement uses TRBV27 and TRBJ2-7, with unresolved D. CDR3 in DNA: TGTGCCAGCAGTTTGAAGACTTCCTACGAGCAGTACTTC. This gives the protein CASSLKTSYEQYF.